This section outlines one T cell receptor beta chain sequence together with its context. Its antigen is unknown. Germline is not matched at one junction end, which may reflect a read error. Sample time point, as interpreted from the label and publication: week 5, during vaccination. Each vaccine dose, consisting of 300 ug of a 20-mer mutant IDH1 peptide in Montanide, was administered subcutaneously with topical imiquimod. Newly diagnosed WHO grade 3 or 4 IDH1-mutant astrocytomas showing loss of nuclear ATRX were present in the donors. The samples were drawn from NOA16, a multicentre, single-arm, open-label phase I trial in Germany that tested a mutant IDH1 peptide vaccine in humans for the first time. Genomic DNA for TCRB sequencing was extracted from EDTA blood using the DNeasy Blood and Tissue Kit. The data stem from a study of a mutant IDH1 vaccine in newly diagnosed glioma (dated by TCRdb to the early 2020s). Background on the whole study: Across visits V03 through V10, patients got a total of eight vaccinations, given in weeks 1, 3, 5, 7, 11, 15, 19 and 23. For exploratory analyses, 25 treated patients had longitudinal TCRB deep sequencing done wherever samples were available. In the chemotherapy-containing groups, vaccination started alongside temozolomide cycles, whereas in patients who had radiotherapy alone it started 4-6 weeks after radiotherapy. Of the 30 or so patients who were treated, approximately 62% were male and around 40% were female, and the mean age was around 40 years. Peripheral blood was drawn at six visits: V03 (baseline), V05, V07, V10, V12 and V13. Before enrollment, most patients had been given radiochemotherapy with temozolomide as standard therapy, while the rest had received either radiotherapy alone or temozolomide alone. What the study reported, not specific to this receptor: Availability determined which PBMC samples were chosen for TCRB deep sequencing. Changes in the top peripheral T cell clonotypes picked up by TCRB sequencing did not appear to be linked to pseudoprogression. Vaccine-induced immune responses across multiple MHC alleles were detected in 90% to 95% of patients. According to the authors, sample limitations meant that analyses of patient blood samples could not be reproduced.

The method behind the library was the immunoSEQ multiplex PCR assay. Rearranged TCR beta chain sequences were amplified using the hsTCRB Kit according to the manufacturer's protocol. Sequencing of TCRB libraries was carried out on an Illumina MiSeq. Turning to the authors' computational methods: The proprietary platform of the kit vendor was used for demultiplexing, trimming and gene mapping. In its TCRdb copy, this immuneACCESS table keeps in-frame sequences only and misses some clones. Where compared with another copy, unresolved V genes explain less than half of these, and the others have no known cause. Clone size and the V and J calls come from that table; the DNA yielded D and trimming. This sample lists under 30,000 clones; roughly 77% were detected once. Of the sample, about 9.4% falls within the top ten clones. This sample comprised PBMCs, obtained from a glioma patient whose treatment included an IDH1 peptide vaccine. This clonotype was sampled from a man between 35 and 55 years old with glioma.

Read as DNA, the sequence is TGTGCCAGCACTGAAGGGGCAGATACGCAGTATTTT. It specifies CASTEGADTQYF. Recombination linked TRBV2 to TRBJ2-3; matching of 5 bases hints at TRBD1 as the D gene. Including the terminal cysteine and phenylalanine, the CDR3 comprises 12 residues. Just the 36-base CDR3 DNA is kept, in frame starting at base 1. According to the germline V gene, CDR1 reads SNHLY and CDR2 reads FYNNEI.